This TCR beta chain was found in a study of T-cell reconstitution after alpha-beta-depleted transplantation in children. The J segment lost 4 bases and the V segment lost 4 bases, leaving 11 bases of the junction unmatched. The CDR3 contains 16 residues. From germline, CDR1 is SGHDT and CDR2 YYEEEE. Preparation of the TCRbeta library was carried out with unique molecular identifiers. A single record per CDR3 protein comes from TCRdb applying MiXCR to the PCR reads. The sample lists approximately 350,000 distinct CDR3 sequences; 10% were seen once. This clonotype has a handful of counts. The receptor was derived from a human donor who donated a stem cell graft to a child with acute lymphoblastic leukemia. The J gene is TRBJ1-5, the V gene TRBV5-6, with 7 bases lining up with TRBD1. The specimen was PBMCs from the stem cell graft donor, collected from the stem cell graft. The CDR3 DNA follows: TGTGCCAGCAGCCACAGGACAGGCGGGTGGAATCAGCCCCAGCATTTT. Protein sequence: CASSHRTGGWNQPQHF.